These T cell receptor beta chains were read from a single sample in a study of shared clonotypes between healthy human individuals. Using immunoSEQ multiplex PCR, the repertoire was profiled, and TCRdb retains in-frame clones only, with some absent. The table includes around 100,000 clones, approximately 65% detected once. Material: memory CD8+ T cells sorted from blood. Receptor source: a woman in her twenties or thirties in good health. Both conserved end residues are part of each CDR3. D genes are given only for firm matches. A row's size may be missing; if present it is once, few, many or a size class.

clone_size	d_call	v_call	j_call	cdr3_nt	cdr3_aa
once	TRBD2	TRBV27	TRBJ2-2	TGTGCCAGCAGTTTATTCATGGGACTACCGAACACCGGGGAGCTGTTTTTT	CASSLFMGLPNTGELFF
.	.	TRBV5-6	TRBJ1-2	TGTGCCAGCAGCCCAACGGGGTATGGCTACACCTTC	CASSPTGYGYTF
few	.	TRBV27	TRBJ2-7	TGTGCCAGCAGGTTAGACGGCGAGCAGTACTTC	CASRLDGEQYF
many	.	TRBV19	TRBJ2-1	TGTGCCAGTAGTATCGGCGGGACTCGCAATGAGCAGTTCTTC	CASSIGGTRNEQFF
.	TRBD2	TRBV7-8	TRBJ2-7	TGTGCCAGCAGCTTTCGGACTAGCGGCTCCTACGAGCAGTACTTC	CASSFRTSGSYEQYF
.	.	TRBV9	TRBJ2-7	TGTGCCAGCAGCCCCGTAGGGCAGCCCCACTACGAGCAGTACTTC	CASSPVGQPHYEQYF
.	.	TRBV28	TRBJ2-1	TGTGCCAGCAGTTTAAGAATCAGCAGGGGATACAATGAGCAGTTCTTC	CASSLRISRGYNEQFF
.	.	TRBV23-1	TRBJ1-2	TGCGCCAGCAGTCCAGTCCCGGGCCCCGCTTCTGGCTACACCTTC	CASSPVPGPASGYTF
.	.	TRBV7-9	TRBJ1-4	TGTGCCAGCAGCTTAGGCACAGGGAACGAAAAACTGTTTTTT	CASSLGTGNEKLFF
.	TRBD2	TRBV5-4	TRBJ2-3	TGTGCCAGCAGCCCAACTAGCGGGATAAGCCTAGCGCAGTATTTT	CASSPTSGISLAQYF
.	TRBD2	TRBV28	TRBJ2-3	TGTGCCACCTCCGGGACTAGCGGGAGGTGGGCCACAGATACGCAGTATTTT	CATSGTSGRWATDTQYF
few	TRBD2	TRBV6-1	TRBJ2-1	TGTGCCAGCACCTCCCTAGCGGGAGACTACAATGAGCAGTTCTTC	CASTSLAGDYNEQFF
medium-sized	.	TRBV7-9	TRBJ1-5	TGTGCCAGCAGCCCCACAGCCGGTGGGGATCAGCCCCAGCATTTT	CASSPTAGGDQPQHF
.	.	TRBV27	TRBJ2-7	TGTGCCAGCAGTGACGCAGAACCCTACGAGCAGTACTTC	CASSDAEPYEQYF
.	TRBD2	TRBV9	TRBJ2-3	TGTGCCAGCAGCTCTCGGACTAGCGGAAGCCAGTCCGGCACAGATACGCAGTATTTT	CASSSRTSGSQSGTDTQYF
.	.	TRBV18	TRBJ1-2	TGTGCCAGCTCACCCCGGGACGAAACCTATGGCTACACCTTC	CASSPRDETYGYTF
.	TRBD1	TRBV5-6	TRBJ1-1	TGTGCCAGCAGCCGACAGGGTGTTGCTTTCTTT	CASSRQGVAFF
.	TRBD1	TRBV6-1	TRBJ2-7	TGTGCCAGCAGTGAAGAGACAGGGGGCGCCTACGAGCAGTACTTC	CASSEETGGAYEQYF
.	TRBD2	TRBV28	TRBJ2-7	TGTGCCAGCAGTTTTGGCGGGGGCGAGCAGTACTTC	CASSFGGGEQYF
.	.	TRBV6-4	TRBJ2-1	TGTGCCAGCAGTGACTCGGATGCCCATGAGCAGTTCTTC	CASSDSDAHEQFF
once	.	TRBV28	TRBJ2-3	TGTGCCAGCAGAGGCCCCGGGGGGCTATTCACAGATACGCAGTATTTT	CASRGPGGLFTDTQYF
.	TRBD2	TRBV5-1	TRBJ2-3	TGCGCCAGCAGCTTTTACCTAGCGGAATCTACAGATACGCAGTATTTT	CASSFYLAESTDTQYF
.	.	TRBV9	TRBJ2-3	TGTGCCAGCAGCGTAGGGGTTATGGGGCCTACGCAGTATTTT	CASSVGVMGPTQYF
.	.	TRBV18	TRBJ2-3	TGTGCCAGCTCACCTGGGTCCTCGGATACGCAGTATTTT	CASSPGSSDTQYF
few	TRBD2	TRBV5-1	TRBJ2-7	TGCGCCAGCAGCTTGGAGTTTAGGACTAGCGGCTACGAGCAGTACTTC	CASSLEFRTSGYEQYF
.	.	TRBV6-4	TRBJ1-1	TGTGCCAGCAGCCACCTCGGGGCTGAAGCTTTCTTT	CASSHLGAEAFF
.	TRBD2	TRBV14	TRBJ2-3	TGTGCCAGCCGTCTAGCGGGAGGGCCGGATACGCAGTATTTT	CASRLAGGPDTQYF
.	.	TRBV6-5	TRBJ1-2	TGTGCCAGCGGGGCTTACTATGGCTACACCTTC	CASGAYYGYTF
.	.	TRBV7-7	TRBJ2-7	TGTGCCAGCAGCCCCCGGGACAAGATCTACGAGCAGTACTTC	CASSPRDKIYEQYF
.	.	TRBV5-4	TRBJ1-2	TGTGCCAGCAGCTTTAGAGGCGGTAACTATGGCTACACCTTC	CASSFRGGNYGYTF
.	TRBD2	TRBV7-6	TRBJ2-1	TGTGCCAGCAGCTTAATATGGGCGAGCGGGACCTCCTACAATGAGCAGTTCTTC	CASSLIWASGTSYNEQFF
.	.	TRBV23-1	TRBJ2-7	TGCGCCGATGAGGGGGGGAAGGGAGCCGAGCAGTACTTC	CADEGGKGAEQYF
.	.	TRBV6-1	TRBJ1-5	TGTGCCAGCAGATGGGGTAGCAATCAGCCCCAGCATTTT	CASRWGSNQPQHF
.	TRBD2	TRBV30	TRBJ2-7	TGTGCCTGGGGGGAGGGGCGGGCCACCTACGAGCAGTACTTC	CAWGEGRATYEQYF
.	.	TRBV2	TRBJ1-1	TGTGCCAGCAGTGTGAGATCGAACACTGAAGCTTTCTTT	CASSVRSNTEAFF
.	.	TRBV7-3	TRBJ2-7	TGTGCCAGCAGCCTAACAGGAGAGCAGTACTTC	CASSLTGEQYF
few	.	TRBV5-4	TRBJ1-2	TGTGCCAGCAGCTTACAGGGTATGGGTGGCTACACCTTC	CASSLQGMGGYTF
once	.	TRBV5-6	TRBJ2-3	TGTGCCAGCAGCGCCTACAGGGAGACAGATACGCAGTATTTT	CASSAYRETDTQYF
.	TRBD2	TRBV6-4	TRBJ2-3	TGTGCCAGCAGTATAACTAGCGGCAGCACAGATACGCAGTATTTT	CASSITSGSTDTQYF
.	TRBD2	TRBV29-1	TRBJ2-7	TGCAGCGTTGGGACTAGCGGGAGGGTCCTGGGCGAGCAGTACTTC	CSVGTSGRVLGEQYF
.	.	TRBV7-9	TRBJ1-4	TGTGCCAGCAGCTTAAATCAAGAAAAACTGTTTTTT	CASSLNQEKLFF
.	.	TRBV6-5	TRBJ2-7	TGTGCCAGCAGTTACGCGACAGGTCTAGGCTACGAGCAGTACTTC	CASSYATGLGYEQYF
few	.	TRBV28	TRBJ2-5	TGTGCCAGCACCCTAGGAGGACGCCTGGCGGAGACCCAGTACTTC	CASTLGGRLAETQYF
.	.	TRBV5-4	TRBJ1-2	TGTGCCAGCAGCAAAGACGGCGGCTACACCTTC	CASSKDGGYTF
many	TRBD2	TRBV6-1	TRBJ2-5	TGTGCCAGCAGTGAAAATGCGGGAGGGCAAGAGACCCAGTACTTC	CASSENAGGQETQYF
.	TRBD2	TRBV19	TRBJ2-7	TGTGCCAGTAGTTTTGGGGTAGCGGGCAGCTCCTACGAGCAGTACTTC	CASSFGVAGSSYEQYF
once	.	TRBV5-1	TRBJ1-2	TGCGCCAGCAGCTCGAACCGTTTCTATGGCTACACCTTC	CASSSNRFYGYTF